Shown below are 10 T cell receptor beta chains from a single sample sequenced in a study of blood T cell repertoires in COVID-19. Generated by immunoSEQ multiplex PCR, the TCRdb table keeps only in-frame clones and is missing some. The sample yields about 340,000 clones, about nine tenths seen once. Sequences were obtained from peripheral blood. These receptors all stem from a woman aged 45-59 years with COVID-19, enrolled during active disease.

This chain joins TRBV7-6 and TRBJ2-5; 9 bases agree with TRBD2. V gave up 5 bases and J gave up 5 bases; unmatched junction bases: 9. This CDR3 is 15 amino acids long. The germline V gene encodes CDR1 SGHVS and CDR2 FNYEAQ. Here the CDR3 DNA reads TGTGCCAGCAGCGTACTAGCGGGTGGGGCGGAGACCCAGTACTTC. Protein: CASSVLAGGAETQYF.

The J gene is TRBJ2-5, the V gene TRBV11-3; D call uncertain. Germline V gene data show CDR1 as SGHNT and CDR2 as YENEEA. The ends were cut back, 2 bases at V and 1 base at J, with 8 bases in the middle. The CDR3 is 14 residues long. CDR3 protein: CASSLRYPQETQYF. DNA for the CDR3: TGTGCCAGCAGCTTACGGTACCCCCAAGAGACCCAGTACTTC.

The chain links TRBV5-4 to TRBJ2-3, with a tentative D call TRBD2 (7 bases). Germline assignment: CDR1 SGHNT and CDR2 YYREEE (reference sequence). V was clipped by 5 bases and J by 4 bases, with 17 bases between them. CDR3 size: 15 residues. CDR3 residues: CASRGGGAGADTQYF. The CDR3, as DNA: TGTGCCAGCAGAGGAGGGGGGGCTGGCGCAGATACGCAGTATTTT.

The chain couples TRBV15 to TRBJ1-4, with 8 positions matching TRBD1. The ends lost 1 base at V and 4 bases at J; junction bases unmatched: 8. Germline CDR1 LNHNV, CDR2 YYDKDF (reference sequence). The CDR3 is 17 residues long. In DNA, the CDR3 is TGTGCCACCAGCAGAGGAGGGCAGGGGGCAGTTAATGAAAAACTGTTTTTT. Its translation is CATSRGGQGAVNEKLFF.

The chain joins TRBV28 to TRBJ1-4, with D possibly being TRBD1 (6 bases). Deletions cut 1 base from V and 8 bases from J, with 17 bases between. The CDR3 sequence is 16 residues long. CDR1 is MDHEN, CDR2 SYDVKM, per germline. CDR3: CASSLLGGAGLEKLFF. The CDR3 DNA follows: TGTGCCAGCAGTTTATTGGGGGGGGCAGGGTTGGAAAAACTGTTTTTT.

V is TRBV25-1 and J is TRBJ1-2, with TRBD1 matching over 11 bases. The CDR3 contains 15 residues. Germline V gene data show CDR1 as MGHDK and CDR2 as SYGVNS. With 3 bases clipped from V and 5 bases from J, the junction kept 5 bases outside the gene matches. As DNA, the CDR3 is TGTGCCAGCAGTGAGGGACAGGGGGTAAGGTATGGCTACACCTTC. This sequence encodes CASSEGQGVRYGYTF.

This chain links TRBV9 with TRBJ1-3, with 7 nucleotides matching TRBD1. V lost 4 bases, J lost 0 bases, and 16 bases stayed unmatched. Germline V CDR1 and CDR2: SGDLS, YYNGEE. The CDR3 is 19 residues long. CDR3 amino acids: CASSPSQNRGVSSGNTIYF. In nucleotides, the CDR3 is TGTGCCAGCAGCCCTTCGCAAAACAGGGGTGTCTCCTCTGGAAACACCATATATTTT.

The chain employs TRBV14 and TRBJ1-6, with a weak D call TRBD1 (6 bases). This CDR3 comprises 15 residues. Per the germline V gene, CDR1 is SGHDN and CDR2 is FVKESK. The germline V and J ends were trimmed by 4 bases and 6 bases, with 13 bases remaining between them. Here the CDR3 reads CASSLTGTINSPLHF. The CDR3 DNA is TGTGCCAGCAGCCTGACCGGGACAATTAATTCACCCCTCCACTTT.

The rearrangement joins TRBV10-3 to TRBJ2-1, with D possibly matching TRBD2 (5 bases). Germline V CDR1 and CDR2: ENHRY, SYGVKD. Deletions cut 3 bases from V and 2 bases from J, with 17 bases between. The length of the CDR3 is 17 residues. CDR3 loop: CAISDMERATTYNEQFF. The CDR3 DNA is TGTGCCATCAGTGATATGGAGAGGGCCACGACCTACAATGAGCAGTTCTTC.

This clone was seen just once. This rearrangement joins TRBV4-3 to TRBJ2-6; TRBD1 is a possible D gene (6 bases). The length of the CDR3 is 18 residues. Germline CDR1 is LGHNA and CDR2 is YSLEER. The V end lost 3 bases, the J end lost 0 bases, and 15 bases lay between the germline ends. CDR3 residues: CASSQSGQIGSGANVLTF. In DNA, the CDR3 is TGCGCCAGCAGCCAGTCGGGACAAATAGGCTCTGGGGCCAACGTCCTGACTTTC.